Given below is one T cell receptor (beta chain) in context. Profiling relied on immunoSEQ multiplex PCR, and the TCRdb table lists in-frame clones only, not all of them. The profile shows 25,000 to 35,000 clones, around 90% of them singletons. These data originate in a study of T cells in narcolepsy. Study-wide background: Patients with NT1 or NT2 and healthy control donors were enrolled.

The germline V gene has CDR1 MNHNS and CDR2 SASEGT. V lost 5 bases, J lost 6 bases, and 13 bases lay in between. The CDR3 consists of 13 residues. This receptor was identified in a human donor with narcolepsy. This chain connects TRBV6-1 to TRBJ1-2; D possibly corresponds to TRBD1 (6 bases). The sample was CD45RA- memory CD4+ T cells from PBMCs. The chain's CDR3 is CASSYIGGDGYTF. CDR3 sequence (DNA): TGTGCCAGCAGTTATATAGGGGGAGATGGCTACACCTTC.